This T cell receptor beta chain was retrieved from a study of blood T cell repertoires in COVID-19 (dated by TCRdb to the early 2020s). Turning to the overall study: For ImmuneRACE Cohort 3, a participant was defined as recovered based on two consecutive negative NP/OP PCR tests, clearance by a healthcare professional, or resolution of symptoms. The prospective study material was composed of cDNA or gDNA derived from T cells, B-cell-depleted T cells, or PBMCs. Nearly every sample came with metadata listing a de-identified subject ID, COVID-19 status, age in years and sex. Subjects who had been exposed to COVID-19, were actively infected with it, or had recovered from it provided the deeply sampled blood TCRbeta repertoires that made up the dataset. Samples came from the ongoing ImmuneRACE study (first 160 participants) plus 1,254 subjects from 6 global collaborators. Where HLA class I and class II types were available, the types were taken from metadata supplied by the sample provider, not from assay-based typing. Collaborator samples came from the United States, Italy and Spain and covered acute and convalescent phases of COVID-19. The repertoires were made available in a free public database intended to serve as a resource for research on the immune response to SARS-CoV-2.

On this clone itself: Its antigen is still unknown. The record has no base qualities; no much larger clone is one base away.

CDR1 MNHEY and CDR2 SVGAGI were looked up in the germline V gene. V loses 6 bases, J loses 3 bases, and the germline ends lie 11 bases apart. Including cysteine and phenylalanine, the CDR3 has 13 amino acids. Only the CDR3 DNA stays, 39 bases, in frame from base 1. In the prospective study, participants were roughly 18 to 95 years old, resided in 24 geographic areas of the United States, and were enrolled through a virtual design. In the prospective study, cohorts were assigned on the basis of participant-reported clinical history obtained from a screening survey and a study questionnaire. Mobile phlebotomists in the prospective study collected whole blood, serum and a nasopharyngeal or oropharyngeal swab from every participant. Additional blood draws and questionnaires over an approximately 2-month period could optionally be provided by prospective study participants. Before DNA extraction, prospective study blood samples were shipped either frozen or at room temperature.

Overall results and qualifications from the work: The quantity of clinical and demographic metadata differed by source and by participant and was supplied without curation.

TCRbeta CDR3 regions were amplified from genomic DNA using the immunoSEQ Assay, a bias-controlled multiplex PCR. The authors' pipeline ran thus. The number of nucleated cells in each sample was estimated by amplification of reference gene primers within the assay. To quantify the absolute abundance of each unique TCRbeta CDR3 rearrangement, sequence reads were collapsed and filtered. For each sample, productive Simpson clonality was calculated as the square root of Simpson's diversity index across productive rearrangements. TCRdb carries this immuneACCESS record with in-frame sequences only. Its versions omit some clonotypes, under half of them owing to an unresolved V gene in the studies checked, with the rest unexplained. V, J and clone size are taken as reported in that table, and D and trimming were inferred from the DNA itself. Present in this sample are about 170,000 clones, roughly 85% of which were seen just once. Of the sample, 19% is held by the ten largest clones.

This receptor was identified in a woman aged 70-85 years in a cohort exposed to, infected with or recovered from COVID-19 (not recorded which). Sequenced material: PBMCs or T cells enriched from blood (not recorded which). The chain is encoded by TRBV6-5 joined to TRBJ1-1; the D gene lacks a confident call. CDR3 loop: CASRRLSDTEAFF. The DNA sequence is TGTGCCAGCAGGCGACTTAGTGACACTGAAGCTTTCTTT.